This TCR beta chain emerged from a study of beta chain features in type 1 diabetes. TCRB transcripts that were expressed got sequenced, as all of the isolated RNA had been reverse transcribed. Method: immunoSEQ multiplex PCR; TCRdb's copy keeps in-frame clones and lacks some. The sample holds tens of thousands of clones, about 51% seen once. The CDR3 totals 14 residues. Trimming removed 2 bases at V and 8 bases at J, with 13 bases between. Looked up from germline, CDR1 is MDHEN and CDR2 is SYDVKM. The sequencing input was Tregs from blood. This clonotype was obtained from a woman aged 18 to 35 in good health. This rearrangement joins TRBV28 to TRBJ2-1; a weak D match, TRBD2 (6 bases). The CDR3 DNA sequence: TGTGCCAGCAGTTTACGTAGCTGGGAGGATGAGCAGTTCTTC. Its protein product is CASSLRSWEDEQFF.